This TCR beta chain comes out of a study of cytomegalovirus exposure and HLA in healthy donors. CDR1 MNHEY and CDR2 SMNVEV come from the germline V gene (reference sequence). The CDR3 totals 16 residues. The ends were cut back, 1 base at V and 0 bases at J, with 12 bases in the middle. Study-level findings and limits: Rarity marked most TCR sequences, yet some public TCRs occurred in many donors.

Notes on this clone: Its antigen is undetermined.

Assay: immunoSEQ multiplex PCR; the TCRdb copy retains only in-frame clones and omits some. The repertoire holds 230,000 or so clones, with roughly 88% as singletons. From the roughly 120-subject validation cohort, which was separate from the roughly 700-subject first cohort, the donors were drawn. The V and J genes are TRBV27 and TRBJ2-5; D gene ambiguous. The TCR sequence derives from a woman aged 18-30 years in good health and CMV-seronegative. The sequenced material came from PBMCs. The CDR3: CASSLYADMYQETQYF. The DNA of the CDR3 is TGTGCCAGCAGTTTATACGCCGACATGTACCAAGAGACCCAGTACTTC.